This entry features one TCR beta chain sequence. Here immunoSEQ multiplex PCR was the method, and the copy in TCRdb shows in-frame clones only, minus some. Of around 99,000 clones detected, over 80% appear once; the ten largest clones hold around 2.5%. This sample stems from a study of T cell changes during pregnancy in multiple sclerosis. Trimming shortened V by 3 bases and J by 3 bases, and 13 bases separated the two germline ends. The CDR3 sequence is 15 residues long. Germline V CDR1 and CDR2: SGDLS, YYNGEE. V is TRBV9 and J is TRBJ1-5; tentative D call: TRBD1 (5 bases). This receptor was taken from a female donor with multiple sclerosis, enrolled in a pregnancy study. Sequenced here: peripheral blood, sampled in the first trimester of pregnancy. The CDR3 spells CASSAMDTPNQPQHF. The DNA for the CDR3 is TGTGCCAGCAGCGCCATGGACACCCCCAATCAGCCCCAGCATTTT.